This T cell receptor beta chain appears in the sequencing data of a study of cytomegalovirus exposure and HLA in healthy donors. Study observations and caveats: Upon later analysis, HLA-associated TCR beta chains proved more clonally expanded than other, equally common chains. In a later analysis, donors in an Asian-associated ancestry cluster reportedly had fewer N-insertions in productive TCRs than the cohort mean. The classifier reportedly diagnosed cytomegalovirus status with high sensitivity and specificity.

The study ran its PCR with 60 Vbeta and 13 Jbeta primers. Only in-frame clones appear in the TCRdb table, and some are missing; sequencing was by immunoSEQ multiplex PCR. Its table lists roughly 40,000 clones. On this clone: Its antigen remains unknown.

The sequencing input was PBMCs. The origin of this receptor is a male donor in good health and CMV-seronegative.

The CDR3 sequence is CASSRQTVSSYNSPLHF. CDR3 sequence (DNA): TGCGCCAGCAGCCGACAGACAGTGAGCTCCTATAATTCACCCCTCCACTTT. The V and J genes are TRBV5-1 and TRBJ1-6, with a weak D call TRBD1 (5 bases). Germline CDR1 reads SGHRS; CDR2 reads YFSETQ. The CDR3 is 17 residues long. The V and J ends lost 4 bases and 0 bases respectively, with 14 bases between them.